The rows below give T cell receptor beta chains drawn from one sample of a study of blood T cell repertoires in COVID-19. The repertoire was sequenced with immunoSEQ multiplex PCR; TCRdb's copy has only in-frame clones and lacks some. The sample consists of 68,000 or so clones, 65% to 85% of them appearing once. The sample taken for sequencing was peripheral blood. These receptors originate from a woman aged 50 to 60 with acute or convalescent COVID-19. CDR3s include the opening cysteine and the closing phenylalanine or tryptophan. The D gene is left open where the match is weak. Size is stated for part of the rows, as once, few or many counts, or as a class when the clone is expanded.

d_gene	v_gene	j_gene	abundance	CDR3aa	CDR3nt
TRBD1	TRBV6-5	TRBJ1-5	.	CASIKQGGSNQPQHF	TGTGCCAGCATCAAACAGGGGGGTAGCAATCAGCCCCAGCATTTT
TRBD1	TRBV5-4	TRBJ1-2	.	CASRTGTGVGIYGYTF	TGTGCCAGCAGAACCGGGACAGGAGTGGGAATCTATGGCTACACCTTC
.	TRBV5-1	TRBJ1-1	.	CASSLATGRGTEAFF	TGCGCCAGCAGCTTGGCGACGGGCAGGGGCACTGAAGCTTTCTTT
TRBD2	TRBV6-4	TRBJ2-1	few	CASSRTSGIGEQFF	TGTGCCAGCAGTCGGACTAGCGGGATAGGTGAGCAGTTCTTC
TRBD2	TRBV7-9	TRBJ2-3	.	CASSLAGGRAVGGQYF	TGTGCCAGCAGCTTAGCCGGCGGGAGGGCCGTCGGGGGGCAGTATTTT
.	TRBV7-9	TRBJ2-6	.	CASSLQGLLSGANVLTF	TGTGCCAGCAGCTTGCAGGGTTTGTTGTCTGGGGCCAACGTCCTGACTTTC
.	TRBV30	TRBJ1-5	.	CAWKQSGSGPQHF	TGTGCCTGGAAGCAATCAGGGTCAGGGCCCCAGCATTTT
TRBD1	TRBV7-3	TRBJ1-3	.	CASSPGQGDTIYF	TGTGCCAGCAGCCCAGGACAGGGGGACACCATATATTTT
TRBD2	TRBV30	TRBJ2-2	.	CAWSVGGGGSGELFF	TGTGCCTGGAGTGTAGGCGGGGGGGGCTCCGGGGAGCTGTTTTTT
.	TRBV12-5	TRBJ2-2	.	CASGFSREGTGELFF	TGTGCTAGTGGTTTTTCCAGGGAAGGGACCGGGGAGCTGTTTTTT
TRBD1	TRBV19	TRBJ1-2	.	CASRSGQMGGYTF	TGTGCCAGTAGGTCGGGACAGATGGGAGGCTACACCTTC
.	TRBV4-2	TRBJ1-3	few	CASSQDPRTTGNTIYF	TGTGCCAGCAGCCAAGACCCAAGGACAACTGGAAACACCATATATTTT
.	TRBV9	TRBJ2-5	.	CASSVGDGGPQETQYF	TGTGCCAGCAGCGTAGGGGACGGGGGGCCCCAAGAGACCCAGTACTTC
.	TRBV7-8	TRBJ2-3	.	CASSLGATGTDTQYF	TGTGCCAGCAGCTTAGGGGCGACGGGCACAGATACGCAGTATTTT
.	TRBV18	TRBJ2-1	.	CASSSTGSQYNEQFF	TGTGCCAGCTCATCCACAGGGAGTCAATACAATGAGCAGTTCTTC
.	TRBV24-1	TRBJ1-1	.	CATSDPGAGNTEAFF	TGTGCCACCAGTGACCCGGGCGCGGGGAACACTGAAGCTTTCTTT
.	TRBV29-1	TRBJ1-1	.	CSVERNTEAFF	TGCAGCGTTGAGCGGAACACTGAAGCTTTCTTT
.	TRBV7-9	TRBJ1-1	once	CASSYYTEAFF	TGTGCCAGCAGTTATTACACTGAAGCTTTCTTT
.	TRBV3-1/TRBV3-2	TRBJ2-2	.	CASSQGTGTGELFF	TGTGCCAGCAGCCAAGGAACGGGGACCGGGGAGCTGTTTTTT
TRBD2	TRBV10-2	TRBJ2-5	few	CASGHGGGVPETQYF	TGCGCCAGCGGGCATGGCGGGGGGGTCCCTGAGACCCAGTACTTC
.	TRBV7-8	TRBJ1-2	.	CASSLNEGYGYTF	TGTGCCAGCAGCTTAAATGAGGGCTATGGCTACACCTTC
.	TRBV11-2	TRBJ2-1	.	CASSLVPSVPPYNEQFF	TGTGCCAGCAGCTTAGTCCCTAGCGTCCCTCCCTACAATGAGCAGTTCTTC
TRBD2	TRBV3-1/TRBV3-2	TRBJ2-5	.	CASSGGGETQYF	TGTGCCAGCTCGGGGGGAGGTGAGACCCAGTACTTC
.	TRBV20-1	TRBJ2-7	.	CSASRQGPYEQYF	TGCAGTGCTAGTCGGCAGGGCCCCTACGAGCAGTACTTC
TRBD2	TRBV18	TRBJ2-3	.	CASSPISIAGGSTDTQYF	TGTGCCAGCTCACCGATATCAATAGCGGGAGGTAGCACAGATACGCAGTATTTT
TRBD1	TRBV5-6	TRBJ1-1	.	CASSRTGGTEAFF	TGTGCCAGCAGCCGGACAGGGGGCACTGAAGCTTTCTTT
TRBD1	TRBV19	TRBJ2-7	.	CASRKSGTGSYEQYF	TGTGCCAGTAGGAAATCCGGGACAGGGTCCTACGAGCAGTACTTC
.	TRBV6-2/TRBV6-3	TRBJ2-7	once	CASSYNFRRGSAYEQYF	TGTGCCAGCAGTTACAATTTTAGAAGGGGGTCGGCCTACGAGCAGTACTTC
TRBD2	TRBV7-2	TRBJ2-7	once	CASSMSGGVSYEQYF	TGTGCCAGCAGCATGAGCGGGGGGGTCTCCTACGAGCAGTACTTC
.	TRBV27	TRBJ1-6	.	CASSDISNSPLHF	TGTGCCAGCAGTGACATTTCAAATTCACCCCTCCACTTT
.	TRBV12-3/TRBV12-4	TRBJ1-1	.	CASSLEGTEAFF	TGTGCCAGCAGTTTAGAGGGGACTGAAGCTTTCTTT
TRBD1	TRBV16	TRBJ2-2	.	CASSRTGTNTGELFF	TGTGCCAGCAGCAGGACAGGGACGAACACCGGGGAGCTGTTTTTT
.	TRBV19	TRBJ1-5	.	CASSIPTRSYSNQPQHF	TGTGCCAGTAGTATTCCTACTAGGAGTTATAGCAATCAGCCCCAGCATTTT
.	TRBV7-3	TRBJ2-2	.	CASSLTSAGQTGELFF	TGTGCCAGCAGCTTAACATCGGCAGGGCAGACAGGGGAGCTGTTTTTT
.	TRBV7-3	TRBJ1-1	.	CASSPTVSGTEAFF	TGTGCCAGCAGCCCGACGGTCTCAGGCACTGAAGCTTTCTTT
TRBD2	TRBV7-8	TRBJ2-2	.	CASSLGLGAGELFF	TGTGCCAGCAGCTTGGGACTAGGGGCCGGGGAGCTGTTTTTT
.	TRBV6-5	TRBJ2-3	once	CASSITVFATDTQYF	TGTGCCAGCAGTATAACAGTATTTGCGACAGATACGCAGTATTTT
TRBD1	TRBV6-1	TRBJ1-2	.	CASSEPDRGLGYTF	TGTGCCAGCAGTGAACCCGACAGGGGGCTTGGCTACACCTTC
TRBD1	TRBV7-2	TRBJ2-7	.	CASRSGTGSYEQYF	TGTGCCAGCAGGTCCGGGACAGGGTCCTACGAGCAGTACTTC
.	TRBV18	TRBJ2-7	.	CASSSQGREQYF	TGTGCCAGCTCATCACAGGGGAGGGAGCAGTACTTC
.	TRBV30	TRBJ1-2	.	CAWSVNSAGSYTF	TGTGCCTGGAGTGTAAATTCGGCAGGGAGCTACACCTTC
.	TRBV27	TRBJ1-4	.	CASSFKGGYPTNEKLFF	TGTGCCAGCAGTTTCAAGGGAGGGTACCCAACTAATGAAAAACTGTTTTTT
TRBD1	TRBV28	TRBJ1-6	.	CASSLQGAGYNSPLHF	TGTGCCAGCAGTTTACAGGGGGCCGGGTATAATTCACCCCTCCACTTT
.	TRBV18	TRBJ1-1	.	CASSSPVGGLFF	TGTGCCAGCTCATCCCCAGTAGGGGGTCTTTTCTTT
TRBD2	TRBV10-3	TRBJ2-1	.	CAISALTSGGANEQFF	TGTGCCATCAGTGCCCTGACTAGCGGGGGGGCAAATGAGCAGTTCTTC
TRBD2	TRBV27	TRBJ2-7	.	CASVAGPGEQYF	TGTGCCAGCGTAGCGGGACCGGGGGAGCAGTACTTC
.	TRBV2	TRBJ1-1	.	CASSGTTGYTMNTEAFF	TGTGCCAGCAGTGGGACCACAGGGTACACTATGAACACTGAAGCTTTCTTT
TRBD2	TRBV2	TRBJ2-1	.	CASSDLVAGVEQFF	TGTGCCAGCAGTGATTTGGTAGCGGGTGTAGAGCAGTTCTTC
TRBD1	TRBV2	TRBJ1-2	.	CASRWGTASYGYTF	TGTGCCAGCAGGTGGGGGACAGCGAGCTATGGCTACACCTTC
TRBD1	TRBV4-3	TRBJ2-7	.	CASSETATGTGGYEQYF	TGCGCCAGCAGCGAGACTGCGACCGGGACAGGGGGCTACGAGCAGTACTTC
TRBD1	TRBV27	TRBJ1-6	.	CASRRGPSYNSPLHF	TGTGCCAGCAGGAGGGGGCCCTCCTATAATTCACCCCTCCACTTT